This TCR beta chain was captured by sequencing in a study of blood T cell repertoires in COVID-19. Data came from immunoSEQ multiplex PCR; TCRdb stores just in-frame clones and leaves some out. The table lists about 180,000 clones, approximately 85% of them singletons, with about 9.4% in the top ten. CDR1 is LNHDA and CDR2 is SQIVND in the germline V gene (reference sequence). The CDR3 covers 14 residues. Trimming removed 4 bases at V and 9 bases at J, with 13 bases between. J is TRBJ1-6 and V is TRBV19, with unresolved D. The TCR originated in a woman aged 18-30 years who had recovered from COVID-19. Sequenced input: PBMCs or T cells enriched from blood (not recorded which). CDR3 region: CASSNEGLSSPLHF. The DNA of the CDR3 is TGTGCCAGTAGTAATGAGGGTTTGAGTTCACCCCTCCACTTT.